One T cell receptor (beta chain) is described in this entry. Its antigen is not yet known. Within one base of it there is no much larger clone, and no base qualities were kept. Patients chosen for sequencing had shown expansion of CD8+CD57+ cells by flow cytometry. Every patient had severe acquired aplastic anemia, diagnosed using the International Study of Aplastic Anemia and Agranulocytosis and Camitta criteria. No therapy had been received by the patients at the time of blood sampling. TCR repertoires of sorted CD4+ and CD8+ blood T cells from severe aplastic anemia patients and healthy subjects were deep-sequenced in the study. Patients were enrolled under clinicaltrials.gov protocols 00001620, 01623167, 00001397, 00071045, 00081523 and 00961064 in the USA. Ficoll-Paque density gradient centrifugation was used to isolate peripheral blood mononuclear cells. Before DNA extraction, CD4+ and CD8+ T cells were sorted by FACS or by magnetic beads.

TCR beta VDJ combination and CDR3 sequence profiling used genomic DNA as the template. An Illumina HiSeq 2000 was the platform used for TCR repertoire sequencing. In the original analysis: TRBV/TRBJ rearrangement plots, CDR3 size and DJ length profiles, and Simpson's diversity index were used to evaluate the repertoires. Whichever DNA sequence was most abundant in the deep sequencing data was defined as the immunodominant clone. CDR3 amino acid sequences were screened for sharing across subjects and were compared with published repertoires and the VDJdb database. The public reads were reprocessed in TCRdb via fastp at Q25 and MiXCR, keeping in-frame beta chains. CDR3 protein duplicates are merged, each entry listing the most common genes and DNA. TCRdb's processing, not the study's, gives the V and J calls here. This sample is represented by roughly 290,000 distinct CDR3 sequences; under 60% of them were singletons. The ten largest clonotypes hold 1% to 1.5% of the sample.

Reading the germline V gene gives CDR1 WSHSY and CDR2 SAAADI. Relative to germline, V is 4 bases shorter and J is 3 bases shorter, with 3 bases between their ends. From the cysteine through the phenylalanine, the CDR3 covers 11 amino acids. Just the 33-base CDR3 DNA is kept, in frame starting at base 1. The data derive from a study of CD8+CD57+ T cells in acquired aplastic anemia (dated by TCRdb to 2017 to 2018). About the study as a whole: Extracted DNA from sorted CD4+ and CD8+ cells averaged around 3.5 ug, ranging from roughly 0.2 to 30 ug. CD8+CD57+ expansion was defined as a frequency above the mean frequency observed in healthy subjects.

Summary of the overall study and its limitations: Although around 30 CD8+ CDR3 sequences were shared by patients and controls, these sequences appeared highly expressed in patients and within the immunodominant clones of patients. No significant difference in CD8+ Simpson's diversity was found between patients and healthy controls (P=0.060).

The receptor's source is a human donor with aplastic anemia. Rearrangement joined TRBV10-2 to TRBJ1-1, with the D segment identity uncertain. The sequenced sample was sorted CD4+, CD8+, or CD8+CD57+ T cells (not recorded which) from PBMCs. The DNA sequence reads TGCGCCAGCAGTGTGGACACTGAAGCTTTCTTT. The resulting protein is CASSVDTEAFF.